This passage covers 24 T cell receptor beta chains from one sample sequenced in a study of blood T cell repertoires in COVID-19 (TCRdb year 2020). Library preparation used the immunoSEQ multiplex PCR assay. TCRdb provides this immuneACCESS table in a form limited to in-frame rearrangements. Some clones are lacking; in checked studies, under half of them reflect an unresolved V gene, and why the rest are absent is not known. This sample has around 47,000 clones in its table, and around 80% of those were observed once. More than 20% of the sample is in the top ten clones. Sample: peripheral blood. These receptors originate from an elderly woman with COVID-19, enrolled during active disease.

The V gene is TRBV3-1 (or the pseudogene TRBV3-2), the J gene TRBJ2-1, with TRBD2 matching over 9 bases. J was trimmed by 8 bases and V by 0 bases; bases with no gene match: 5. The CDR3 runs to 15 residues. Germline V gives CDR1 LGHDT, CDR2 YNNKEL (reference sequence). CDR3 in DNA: TGTGCCAGCAGCCAAGAGGGACTAGCTAGGGATGAGCAGTTCTTC. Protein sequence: CASSQEGLARDEQFF.

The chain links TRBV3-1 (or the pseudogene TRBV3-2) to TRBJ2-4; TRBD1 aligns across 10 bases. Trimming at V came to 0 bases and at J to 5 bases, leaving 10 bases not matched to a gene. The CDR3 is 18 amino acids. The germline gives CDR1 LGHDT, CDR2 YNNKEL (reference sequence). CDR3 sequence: CASSQEDEGTGVQNIQYF. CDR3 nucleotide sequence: TGTGCCAGCAGCCAAGAAGATGAGGGGACAGGGGTCCAAAACATTCAGTACTTC.

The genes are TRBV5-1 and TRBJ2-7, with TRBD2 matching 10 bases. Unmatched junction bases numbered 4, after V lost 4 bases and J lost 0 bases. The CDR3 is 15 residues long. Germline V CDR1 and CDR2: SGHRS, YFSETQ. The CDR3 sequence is CASSILAGSSYEQYF. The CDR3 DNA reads TGCGCCAGCAGCATACTAGCGGGGAGCTCCTACGAGCAGTACTTC. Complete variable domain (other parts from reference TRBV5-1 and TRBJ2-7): KAGVTQTPRYLIKTRGQQVTLSCSPISGHRSVSWYQQTPGQGLQFLFEYFSETQRNKGNFPGRFSGRQFSNSRSEMNVSTLELGDSALYLCASSILAGSSYEQYFGPGTRLTVT.

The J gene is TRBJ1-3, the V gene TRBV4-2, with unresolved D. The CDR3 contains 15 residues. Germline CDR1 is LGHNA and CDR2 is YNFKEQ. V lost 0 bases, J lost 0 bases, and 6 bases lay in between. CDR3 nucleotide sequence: TGTGCCAGCAGCCAAGATGGCCACTCTGGAAACACCATATATTTT. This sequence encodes CASSQDGHSGNTIYF.

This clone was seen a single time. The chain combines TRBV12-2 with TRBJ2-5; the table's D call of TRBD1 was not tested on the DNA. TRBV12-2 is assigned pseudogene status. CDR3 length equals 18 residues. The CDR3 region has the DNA TGTGCAAGTCGCTTATGGCCGACGTTTGGGACAGGGGAAGAGACCCAGTACTTC. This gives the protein CASRLWPTFGTGEETQYF.

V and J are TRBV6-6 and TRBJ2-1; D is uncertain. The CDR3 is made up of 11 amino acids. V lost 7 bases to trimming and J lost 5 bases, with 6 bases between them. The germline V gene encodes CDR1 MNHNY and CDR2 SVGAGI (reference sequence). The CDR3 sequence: CASILNNEQFF. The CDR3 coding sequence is TGTGCCAGCATCCTTAACAATGAGCAGTTCTTC.

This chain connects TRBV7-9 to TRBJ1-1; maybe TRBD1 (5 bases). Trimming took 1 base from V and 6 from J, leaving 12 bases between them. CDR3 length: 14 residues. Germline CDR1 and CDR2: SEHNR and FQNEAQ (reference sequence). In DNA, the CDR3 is TGTGCCAGCAGCTTAGAGGTGGGACTCGCTGAAGCTTTCTTT. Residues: CASSLEVGLAEAFF.

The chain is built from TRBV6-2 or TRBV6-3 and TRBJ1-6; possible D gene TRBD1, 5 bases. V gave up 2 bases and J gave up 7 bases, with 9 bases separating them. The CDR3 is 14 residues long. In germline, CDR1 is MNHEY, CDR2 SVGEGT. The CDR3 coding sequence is TGTGCCAGCAGTTACGCACAGGACAATTCACCCCTCCACTTT. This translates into CASSYAQDNSPLHF.

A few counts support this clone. The CDR3: CSVYSGRGYEQYF. The CDR3 bases are TGCAGCGTTTATAGCGGGAGGGGCTACGAGCAGTACTTC. The chain is built from TRBV29-1 and TRBJ2-7, with TRBD2 matching over 11 bases. With 5 bases clipped from V and 3 bases from J, the junction kept 3 bases outside the gene matches. The germline gives CDR1 SQVTM, CDR2 ANQGSEA. The CDR3 length is 13 residues.

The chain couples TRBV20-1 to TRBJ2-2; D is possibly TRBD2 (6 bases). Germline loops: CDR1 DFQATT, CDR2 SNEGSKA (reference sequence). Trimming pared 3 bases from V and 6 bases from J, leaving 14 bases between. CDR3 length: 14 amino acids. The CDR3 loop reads CSASRLALPGELFF. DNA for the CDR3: TGCAGTGCTAGTCGTCTAGCGCTCCCCGGGGAGCTGTTTTTT.

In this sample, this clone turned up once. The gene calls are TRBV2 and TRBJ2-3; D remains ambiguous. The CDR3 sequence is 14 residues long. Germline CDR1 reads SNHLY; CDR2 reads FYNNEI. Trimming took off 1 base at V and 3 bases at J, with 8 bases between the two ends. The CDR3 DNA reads TGTGCCAGCAGTGAAGGGGCCCGGACAGATACGCAGTATTTT. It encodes CASSEGARTDTQYF.

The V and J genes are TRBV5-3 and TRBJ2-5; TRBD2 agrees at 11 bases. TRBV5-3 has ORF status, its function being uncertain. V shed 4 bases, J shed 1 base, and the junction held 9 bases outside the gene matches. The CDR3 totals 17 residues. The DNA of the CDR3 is TGTGCCAGAAGCGACCCAACTAGCGGGAGAAGCCAAGAGACCCAGTACTTC. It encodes CARSDPTSGRSQETQYF.

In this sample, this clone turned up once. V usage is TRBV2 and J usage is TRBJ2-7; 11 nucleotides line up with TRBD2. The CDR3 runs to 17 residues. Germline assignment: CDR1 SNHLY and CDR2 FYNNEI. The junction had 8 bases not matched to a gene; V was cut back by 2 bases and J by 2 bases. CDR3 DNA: TGTGCCAGCAGTGAACCCCAGACTAGCGGGAAAGCCTACGAGCAGTACTTC. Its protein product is CASSEPQTSGKAYEQYF.

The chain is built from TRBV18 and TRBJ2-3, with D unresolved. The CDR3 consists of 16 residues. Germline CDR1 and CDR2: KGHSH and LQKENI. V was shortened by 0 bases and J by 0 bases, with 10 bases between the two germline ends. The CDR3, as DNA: TGTGCCAGCTCACCACCGCAGGCCTTCAGCACAGATACGCAGTATTTT. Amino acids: CASSPPQAFSTDTQYF.

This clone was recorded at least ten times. For the CDR3, the DNA is TGTGCCAGCAGCACAGGGGGGAGCTCCTACGAGCAGTACTTC. Amino acid sequence: CASSTGGSSYEQYF. The V call is TRBV28, the J call TRBJ2-7; 8 nucleotides align to TRBD1. Germline loops: CDR1 MDHEN, CDR2 SYDVKM. V shed 6 bases and J 0 bases; nucleotides not matched to a gene: 4. The CDR3 runs 14 residues.

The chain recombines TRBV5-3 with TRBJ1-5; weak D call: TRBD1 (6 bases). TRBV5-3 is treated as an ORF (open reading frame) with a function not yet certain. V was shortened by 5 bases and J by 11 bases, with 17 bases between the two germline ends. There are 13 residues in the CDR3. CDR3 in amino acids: CARRTHRALAQHF. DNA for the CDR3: TGTGCCAGAAGAACTCACAGGGCTCTTGCCCAGCATTTT.

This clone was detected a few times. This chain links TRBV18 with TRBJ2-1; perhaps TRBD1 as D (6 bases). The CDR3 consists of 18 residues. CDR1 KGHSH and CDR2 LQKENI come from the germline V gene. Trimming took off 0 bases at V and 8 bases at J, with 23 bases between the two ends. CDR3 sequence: CASSPPWLRTVRKDEQFF. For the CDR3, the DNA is TGTGCCAGCTCACCACCGTGGCTTCGGACAGTTAGGAAGGATGAGCAGTTCTTC.

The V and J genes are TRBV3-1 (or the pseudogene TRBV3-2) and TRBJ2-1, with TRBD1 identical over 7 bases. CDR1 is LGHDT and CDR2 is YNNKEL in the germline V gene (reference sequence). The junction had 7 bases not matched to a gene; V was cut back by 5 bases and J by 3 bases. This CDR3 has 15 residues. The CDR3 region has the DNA TGTGCCAGCAGCGGCCGGGACAGAAACTACAATGAGCAGTTCTTC. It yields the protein CASSGRDRNYNEQFF.

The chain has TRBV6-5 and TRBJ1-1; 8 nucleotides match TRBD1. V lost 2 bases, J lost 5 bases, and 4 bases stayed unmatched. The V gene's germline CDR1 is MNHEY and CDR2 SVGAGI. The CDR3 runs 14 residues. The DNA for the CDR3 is TGTGCCAGCAGTTACGACAGGGGCAGGACTGAAGCTTTCTTT. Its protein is CASSYDRGRTEAFF.

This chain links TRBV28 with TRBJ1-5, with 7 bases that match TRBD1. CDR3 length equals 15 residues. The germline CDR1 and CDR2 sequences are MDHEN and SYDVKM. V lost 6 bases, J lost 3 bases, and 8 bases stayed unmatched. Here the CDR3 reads CASSRGQFHNQPQHF. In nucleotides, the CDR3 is TGTGCCAGCAGCAGGGGACAGTTCCACAATCAGCCCCAGCATTTT.

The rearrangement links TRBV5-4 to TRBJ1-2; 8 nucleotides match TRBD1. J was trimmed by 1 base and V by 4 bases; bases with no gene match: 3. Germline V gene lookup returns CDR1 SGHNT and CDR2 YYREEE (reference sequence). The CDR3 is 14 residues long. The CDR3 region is CASSIQGVNYGYTF. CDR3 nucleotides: TGTGCCAGCAGCATACAGGGGGTTAACTATGGCTACACCTTC.

This chain's CDR3 is CASSHRQGHYEQYF. Here the CDR3 DNA reads TGTGCCAGCAGCCACCGGCAGGGCCACTACGAGCAGTACTTC. This chain uses TRBV3-1 (or the pseudogene TRBV3-2) with TRBJ2-7, with D perhaps TRBD1 (5 bases). The CDR3 extends over 14 amino acids. V was cut by 3 bases and J by 3 bases, with 12 bases left in between. The germline CDR1 and CDR2 sequences are LGHDT and YNNKEL (reference sequence).

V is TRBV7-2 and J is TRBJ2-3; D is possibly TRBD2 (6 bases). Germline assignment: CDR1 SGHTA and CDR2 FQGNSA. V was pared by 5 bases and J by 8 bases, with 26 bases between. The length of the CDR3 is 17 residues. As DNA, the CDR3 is TGTGCCAGCAGCCCCGGACCTCTAGCGAATCAACTCGGTACGCAGTATTTT. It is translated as CASSPGPLANQLGTQYF.

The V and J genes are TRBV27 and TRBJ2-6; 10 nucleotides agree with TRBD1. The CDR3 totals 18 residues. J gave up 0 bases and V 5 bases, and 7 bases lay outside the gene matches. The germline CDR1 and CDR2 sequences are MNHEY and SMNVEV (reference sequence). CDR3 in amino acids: CASSPSDRGRSGANVLTF. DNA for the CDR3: TGTGCCAGCAGTCCGAGCGACAGGGGGCGCTCTGGGGCCAACGTCCTGACTTTC.